This T cell receptor beta chain was captured by sequencing in a study of shared clonotypes between healthy human individuals. On this clone itself: The antigen is unknown.

This CDR3 has 15 amino acids. Per the germline V gene, CDR1 is MNHNS and CDR2 is SASEGT. Losses at the gene ends were 6 bases for V and 3 bases for J; bases not matched to a gene: 6. It was around 220 ng DNA, 33,000 or so T cell genomes, that sorted-subset replicate PCRs used. Produced via immunoSEQ multiplex PCR; TCRdb's table is partial and in-frame only. The data contain hundreds of thousands of clones, about 73% of them seen just once; the ten biggest clones take up around 9.3%. General study points: The low donor count limited represented genetic and exposure-history diversity.

The sample taken for sequencing was memory CD4+ T cells sorted from blood. Sample subset: CD45RA-negative fraction. The source is a man aged 25 to 40 in good health. The V and J genes are TRBV6-1 and TRBJ2-2; 8 nucleotides match TRBD1. Here the CDR3 DNA reads TGTGCCAGCAGCCACAGACAGGGGTACACCGGGGAGCTGTTTTTT. Amino acid sequence: CASSHRQGYTGELFF.